Listed here are 25 T cell receptor beta chains from one sample, sequenced in a study of shared clonotypes between healthy human individuals. Some clones are missing from TCRdb's copy, which holds only in-frame ones; the method was immunoSEQ multiplex PCR. The table lists about 2,100,000 clones, 85% to 95% of them singletons, with under 2% in the top ten. Naive CD8 populations comprised CD45RO-negative cells positively selected for CCR7, excluding terminally differentiated effector memory CD45RA+ cells. Source material: naive CD8+ T cells from PBMCs. These receptors all stem from a man younger than 30 in good health. Some clones in this sample may be carry-over from other donors' samples.

The rearrangement links TRBV5-4 to TRBJ2-7; the D gene is possibly TRBD2 (5 bases). The V and J ends lost 0 bases and 6 bases respectively, with 13 bases between them. CDR1 and CDR2 (germline): SGHNT, YYREEE (reference sequence). This CDR3 has 14 residues. The CDR3 protein is CASSLERRQGEQYF. DNA of the CDR3: TGTGCCAGCAGCTTGGAGCGGCGGCAAGGCGAGCAGTACTTC. Combining the CDR3 with reference TRBV5-4 and TRBJ2-7 gives the whole variable domain ETGVTQSPTHLIKTRGQQVTLRCSSQSGHNTVSWYQQALGQGPQFIFQYYREEENGRGNFPPRFSGLQFPNYSSELNVNALELDDSALYLCASSLERRQGEQYFGPGTRLTVT.

With respect to this clone: The sample holds other DNA sequences that translate to the same CDR3. The chain recombines TRBV9 with TRBJ2-1, with D maybe TRBD2 (5 bases). Germline CDR1 is SGDLS and CDR2 is YYNGEE. The CDR3 is 16 amino acids. Deletions cut 0 bases from V and 2 bases from J, with 12 bases between. The CDR3 sequence: CASSVGAGPPYNEQFF. Here the CDR3 DNA reads TGTGCCAGCAGCGTAGGGGCGGGCCCCCCCTACAATGAGCAGTTCTTC.

This rearrangement joins TRBV10-3 to TRBJ2-6; TRBD1 aligns across 7 bases. V shed 5 bases, J shed 0 bases, and the junction held 10 bases outside the gene matches. Germline-derived CDR1 and CDR2 are ENHRY and SYGVKD. The CDR3 runs 18 residues. The CDR3 protein is CAISHFKDRFSGANVLTF. The CDR3 nucleotides read TGTGCCATCAGTCACTTCAAGGACAGGTTCTCTGGGGCCAACGTCCTGACTTTC.

Notes on this clone: Other nucleotide sequences from this sample produce the same CDR3. The V gene is TRBV9, the J gene TRBJ2-5; TRBD1 aligns across 7 bases. Trimming removed 0 bases from V and 4 bases from J; junction bases left unmatched: 3. The CDR3 has 14 residues. Germline CDR1 and CDR2: SGDLS and YYNGEE. CDR3 sequence reads: CASSVEGGGETQYF. The CDR3 DNA is TGTGCCAGCAGCGTAGAAGGGGGCGGAGAGACCCAGTACTTC.

CDR3: CASSEAWLAGEVAKNIQYF. As DNA, the CDR3 is TGTGCCAGCAGTGAAGCTTGGCTAGCGGGAGAGGTAGCCAAAAACATTCAGTACTTC. V is TRBV2 and J is TRBJ2-4; TRBD2 aligns across 10 bases. The CDR3 runs to 19 residues. Germline V gene data show CDR1 as SNHLY and CDR2 as FYNNEI. Losses at the gene ends were 0 bases for V and 0 bases for J; bases not matched to a gene: 8. Filled out from reference TRBV2 and TRBJ2-4, the complete variable domain reads EPEVTQTPSHQVTQMGQEVILRCVPISNHLYFYWYRQILGQKVEFLVSFYNNEISEKSEIFDDQFSVERPDGSNFTLKIRSTKLEDSAMYFCASSEAWLAGEVAKNIQYFGAGTRLSVL.

V usage is TRBV28 and J usage is TRBJ2-7; tentative D call: TRBD2 (5 bases). This CDR3 region has 16 residues. CDR1 and CDR2 (germline): MDHEN, SYDVKM. V lost 2 bases and J lost 0, with 14 bases in between. CDR3 DNA sequence: TGTGCCAGCAGTTTAGTCCCGGCTGGGAGCTCCTACGAGCAGTACTTC. Amino acid sequence: CASSLVPAGSSYEQYF.

Comments on this clone: The sample has other DNA sequences that encode this CDR3 too. The V gene is TRBV7-3, the J gene TRBJ2-1; 10 bases line up with TRBD2. The J segment lost 7 bases and the V segment lost 3 bases, leaving 6 bases of the junction unmatched. This CDR3 comprises 15 residues. Germline V lookup: CDR1 SGHTA, CDR2 FQGTGA. The CDR3 nucleotides read TGTGCCAGCAGCTTGGGCCTAGCGGGGGATAATGAGCAGTTCTTC. As protein: CASSLGLAGDNEQFF.

This sequence joins TRBV4-1 and TRBJ1-1; D unclear. Trimming left V 3 bases short and J 6 bases short, with 14 bases between. The CDR3 sequence is 14 residues long. CDR1 is MGHRA and CDR2 is YSYEKL in the germline V gene. This CDR3 reads CASSQVTAISEAFF. The CDR3, as DNA: TGCGCCAGCAGCCAGGTAACAGCGATTTCTGAAGCTTTCTTT.

The chain links TRBV9 to TRBJ2-1; tentatively, D is TRBD2 (6 bases). Germline CDR1 reads SGDLS; CDR2 reads YYNGEE. The CDR3 has 14 residues. The V end lost 4 bases, the J end lost 4 bases, and 12 bases lay between the germline ends. The chain's CDR3 is CASSQTGVYNEQFF. CDR3 nucleotide sequence: TGTGCCAGCAGCCAAACGGGGGTTTACAATGAGCAGTTCTTC.

The genes are TRBV11-3 and TRBJ2-1, with 13 positions matching TRBD2. The germline gives CDR1 SGHNT, CDR2 YENEEA. V trimming: 4 bases; J trimming: 6 bases; junction bases outside the gene matches: 3. This CDR3 is built from 15 residues. The CDR3 region has the DNA TGTGCCAGCAGCTCTAGGACTAGCGGGAGCAATGAGCAGTTCTTC. Translation gives CASSSRTSGSNEQFF.

For this clone: This sample includes further DNA sequences coding for the same CDR3. The V and J genes are TRBV10-3 and TRBJ2-7; no reliable D call. V was pared by 4 bases and J by 0 bases, with 7 bases between. The CDR3 contains 13 residues. Germline V gives CDR1 ENHRY, CDR2 SYGVKD. This CDR3 reads CAISGTLSYEQYF. CDR3 DNA sequence: TGTGCCATCAGTGGCACACTCTCCTACGAGCAGTACTTC.

V gene TRBV6-5 combines with J gene TRBJ1-1; a possible D gene is TRBD1 (6 bases). The V end was cut by 5 bases, the J end by 0 bases, with 10 bases between. The germline V gene encodes CDR1 MNHEY and CDR2 SVGAGI. The CDR3 runs 14 residues. CDR3 loop: CASSPGTLNTEAFF. DNA of the CDR3: TGTGCCAGCAGTCCCGGGACATTGAACACTGAAGCTTTCTTT.

V gene TRBV13 combines with J gene TRBJ1-6; D not certain. The CDR3 consists of 12 residues. Germline values: CDR1 PRHDT, CDR2 FYEKMQ (reference sequence). The V and J ends lost 6 bases and 9 bases respectively, with 9 bases between them. The CDR3 nucleotides read TGTGCCAGCAGTCTCCTCACTTCACCCCTCCACTTT. As protein: CASSLLTSPLHF.

This chain links TRBV7-9 with TRBJ1-4; a weak D match, TRBD1 (6 bases). The CDR3 totals 15 residues. Germline V gives CDR1 SEHNR, CDR2 FQNEAQ (reference sequence). V gave up 5 bases and J gave up 8 bases, with 18 bases separating them. The DNA for the CDR3 is TGTGCCAGCAGCCCCCTCCGGGGGGGACACGAAAAACTGTTTTTT. This encodes CASSPLRGGHEKLFF.

The chain joins TRBV7-8 to TRBJ2-7; 7 bases align to TRBD2. Germline assignment: CDR1 SGHVS and CDR2 FQNEAQ. Trimming took 5 bases from V and 3 from J; bases not matched to a gene: 19. The CDR3 loop spans 18 amino acids. The CDR3 DNA sequence: TGTGCCAGCAGCCTTCCGAGGGGATATGGCGGGAGTGGCTACGAGCAGTACTTC. Residues: CASSLPRGYGGSGYEQYF.

The chain is built from TRBV9 and TRBJ1-5; TRBD1 is a possible D gene (5 bases). V lost 4 bases to trimming and J lost 2 bases, with 13 bases between them. Germline-derived CDR1 and CDR2 are SGDLS and YYNGEE. This CDR3 is 15 amino acids long. The CDR3 DNA sequence: TGTGCCAGCAGCATTGGGGGGTTGGGCAATCAGCCCCAGCATTTT. It encodes CASSIGGLGNQPQHF. Looking up the rest from reference TRBV9 and TRBJ1-5 gives the full variable domain: DSGVTQTPKHLITATGQRVTLRCSPRSGDLSVYWYQQSLDQGLQFLIQYYNGEERAKGNILERFSAQQFPDLHSELNLSSLELGDSALYFCASSIGGLGNQPQHFGDGTRLSIL.

This clone was seen a single time. The rearrangement joins TRBV7-3 to TRBJ2-7; 8 bases line up with TRBD1. Trimming at V came to 5 bases and at J to 3 bases, leaving 9 bases not matched to a gene. CDR3 length equals 15 residues. Germline values: CDR1 SGHTA, CDR2 FQGTGA. This CDR3 reads CASSPTGTGLYEQYF. CDR3 DNA: TGTGCCAGCAGCCCGACCGGGACAGGCCTCTACGAGCAGTACTTC.

This sequence joins TRBV7-3 and TRBJ2-7, with no clear D. The CDR3 loop spans 13 amino acids. Per germline, CDR1 SGHTA and CDR2 FQGTGA. V was shortened by 4 bases and J by 5 bases, with 12 bases between the two germline ends. The CDR3 coding sequence is TGTGCCAGCAGCTATTCAGAGGTCCACGAGCAGTACTTC. This translates into CASSYSEVHEQYF.

The chain uses TRBV6-6 and TRBJ2-5; unclear D gene. The germline CDR1 and CDR2 sequences are MNHNY and SVGAGI (reference sequence). The CDR3 covers 15 residues. The V end lost 1 base, the J end lost 2 bases, and 11 bases lay between the germline ends. CDR3 bases: TGTGCCAGCAGTTACTGGAGACGGGCTCAAGAGACCCAGTACTTC. Its protein is CASSYWRRAQETQYF.

V gene TRBV19 combines with J gene TRBJ2-1; the D gene is possibly TRBD2 (6 bases). Germline V gene data show CDR1 as LNHDA and CDR2 as SQIVND (reference sequence). Trimming removed 4 bases from V and 7 bases from J, with 14 bases in between. CDR3 length: 14 amino acids. The CDR3 loop reads CASSRINGGNEQFF. In nucleotides, the CDR3 is TGTGCCAGTAGTAGGATTAACGGGGGTAATGAGCAGTTCTTC.

The chain carries TRBV5-1 and TRBJ2-1, with D possibly being TRBD2 (5 bases). The CDR3 sequence is 11 residues long. The germline V and J ends were trimmed by 6 bases and 15 bases, with 16 bases remaining between them. The germline gives CDR1 SGHRS, CDR2 YFSETQ. The CDR3 here is CASNSRGFLFF. In DNA form, the CDR3 reads TGCGCCAGCAACTCACGAGGGTTCCTGTTCTTC.

The V call is TRBV27, the J call TRBJ2-7, with D tentatively TRBD2 (6 bases). This CDR3 comprises 12 residues. Trimming removed 5 bases from V and 3 bases from J, with 8 bases in between. Germline CDR1 reads MNHEY; CDR2 reads SMNVEV (reference sequence). The CDR3 DNA reads TGTGCCAGCAGTGCGGGAATCTACGAGCAGTACTTC. Translation gives CASSAGIYEQYF.

The CDR3 DNA reads TGTGCCTGGAGTGGTGGGCTAGCCCTCAAAAACATTCAGTACTTC. This translates into CAWSGGLALKNIQYF. This chain uses TRBV30 with TRBJ2-4; tentatively, D is TRBD2 (5 bases). The length of the CDR3 is 15 residues. CDR1 is GTSNPN and CDR2 is SVGIG in the germline V gene (reference sequence). V was clipped by 1 base and J by 3 bases, with 13 bases between them.

V and J are TRBV7-3 and TRBJ2-7, with 10 positions matching TRBD1. This CDR3 contains 18 residues. Germline values: CDR1 SGHTA, CDR2 FQGTGA. V shed 0 bases, J shed 3 bases, and the junction held 11 bases outside the gene matches. CDR3 region: CASSLTPRAGTGDYEQYF. CDR3 nucleotides: TGTGCCAGCAGCTTAACGCCCCGGGCCGGGACAGGGGACTACGAGCAGTACTTC.

CDR3 protein: CASSLGQANYTF. CDR3 DNA sequence: TGTGCCAGCAGCTTGGGACAGGCTAACTACACCTTC. The chain links TRBV5-4 to TRBJ1-2; possibly TRBD1 for D (6 bases). The CDR3 is 12 residues long. V was pared by 0 bases and J by 10 bases, with 10 bases between. Germline CDR1 reads SGHNT; CDR2 reads YYREEE (reference sequence).